A selection of T cell receptor beta chains follows, all from one sample in a study of OX40 agonist ivuxolimab in advanced cancers. Only in-frame clones appear in the TCRdb table, and some are missing; sequencing was by immunoSEQ multiplex PCR. The table includes about 79,000 clones, over 75% detected once. Sequences were derived from CD4+ or CD8+ T cells sorted from blood, sampled in a trial of the OX40 agonist ivuxolimab. These receptor sequences come from an adult with an advanced solid tumor such as melanoma, head and neck, liver or kidney cancer. Both conserved end residues are part of each CDR3. Fields, in order: J gene, V gene, D gene, clone size, CDR3 protein, CDR3 DNA. D genes are given only for firm matches. A clone size is listed for some rows: how often the clone was seen (once, few, many), or a class if it is expanded.

TRBJ1-1	TRBV16	NA	NA	CASSQSSPEAFF	TGTGCCAGCAGCCAAAGCTCCCCTGAAGCTTTCTTT
TRBJ1-2	TRBV12-5	NA	NA	CASGLVLGQRNYGYTF	TGTGCTAGTGGTTTGGTACTGGGGCAGAGAAACTATGGCTACACCTTC
TRBJ1-3	TRBV30	TRBD1	few	CAWGRGRSGNTIYF	TGTGCCTGGGGGAGGGGGCGCTCTGGAAACACCATATATTTT
TRBJ2-2	TRBV14	TRBD1	NA	CASSQRQGLTGELFF	TGTGCCAGCAGCCAGAGACAGGGGCTCACCGGGGAGCTGTTTTTT
TRBJ2-3	TRBV5-1	TRBD1	NA	CASSSTGLRPDTQYF	TGCGCCAGCAGCTCGACAGGGTTAAGGCCAGATACGCAGTATTTT
TRBJ1-3	TRBV6-9	NA	NA	CASSTTVRGSGGNTIYF	TGTGCCAGCAGTACTACGGTCAGGGGATCGGGTGGAAACACCATATATTTT
TRBJ2-1	TRBV5-6	NA	NA	CASSLDRSSSYNEQFF	TGTGCCAGCAGCTTGGACAGGTCTAGCTCCTACAATGAGCAGTTCTTC
TRBJ1-2	TRBV28	NA	NA	CASSPGGGYTF	TGTGCCAGCAGTCCCGGGGGTGGCTACACCTTC
TRBJ2-3	TRBV4-3	TRBD2	NA	CASSQEGGASGIHTQYF	TGCGCCAGCAGCCAAGAGGGAGGGGCTAGCGGGATTCATACGCAGTATTTT
TRBJ1-4	TRBV5-1	TRBD1	NA	CASSPYRGTNEKLFF	TGCGCCAGCAGCCCATACAGGGGCACTAATGAAAAACTGTTTTTT
TRBJ2-5	TRBV5-4	TRBD2	NA	CASSLGGLAGVETQYF	TGTGCCAGCAGCCTGGGGGGTCTAGCGGGAGTGGAGACCCAGTACTTC
TRBJ2-5	TRBV5-1	NA	NA	CASSSRVTETQYF	TGCGCCAGCAGTTCCAGGGTTACAGAGACCCAGTACTTC
TRBJ2-1	TRBV30	NA	NA	CAWRSGQSSYNEQFF	TGTGCCTGGAGGTCCGGCCAGAGCTCCTACAATGAGCAGTTCTTC
TRBJ2-1	TRBV9	TRBD2	NA	CASSRSGSGYNEQFF	TGTGCCAGCAGCAGAAGCGGGAGTGGCTACAATGAGCAGTTCTTC
TRBJ1-4	TRBV5-1	NA	once	CASSIGQFNEKLFF	TGCGCCAGCAGCATTGGACAGTTTAATGAAAAACTGTTTTTT
TRBJ2-1	TRBV30	NA	NA	CAWSNGGTYNEQFF	TGTGCCTGGAGTAATGGAGGGACCTACAATGAGCAGTTCTTC
TRBJ2-2	TRBV2	NA	NA	CASRPGMDTGELFF	TGTGCCAGCCGGCCAGGGATGGACACCGGGGAGCTGTTTTTT
TRBJ2-3	TRBV7-9	TRBD2	NA	CASSRLGLAVTDTQYF	TGTGCCAGCAGCCGACTAGGACTAGCGGTAACAGATACGCAGTATTTT
TRBJ2-2	TRBV19	TRBD2	NA	CASTTGGRAITGELFF	TGTGCCAGTACCACCGGGGGGAGGGCAATCACCGGGGAGCTGTTTTTT
TRBJ2-1	TRBV27	NA	once	CASNHHNEQFF	TGTGCCAGCAACCACCACAATGAGCAGTTCTTC
TRBJ2-7	TRBV5-4	NA	few	CASSLRGARLRDEQYF	TGTGCCAGCAGCCTACGGGGGGCACGTTTAAGGGACGAGCAGTACTTC
TRBJ2-7	TRBV2	TRBD2	few	CATRLAGSYEQYF	TGTGCCACCCGGCTAGCGGGATCCTACGAGCAGTACTTC
TRBJ1-5	TRBV19	NA	NA	CASSPEGGRMRMSNQPQHF	TGTGCCAGTAGTCCCGAAGGAGGGAGAATGAGGATGAGCAATCAGCCCCAGCATTTT
TRBJ1-5	TRBV12-2	NA	NA	CASRQGTVNCQPQHF	TGTGCAAGTCGCCAGGGGACAGTCAATTGCCAGCCCCAGCATTTT
TRBJ2-3	TRBV28	TRBD2	NA	CASSLLAGGDTDTQYF	TGTGCCAGCAGTTTACTAGCGGGGGGGGACACAGATACGCAGTATTTT
TRBJ2-1	TRBV5-4	TRBD2	NA	CASSTSGTSYEQFF	TGTGCCAGCAGCACCTCCGGGACTAGCTATGAGCAGTTCTTC
TRBJ2-7	TRBV28	NA	NA	CASSHGRAAHEQYF	TGTGCCAGCAGCCACGGCAGGGCGGCCCACGAGCAGTACTTC
TRBJ2-7	TRBV7-8	TRBD2	once	CASSFGLAGGTYEQYF	TGTGCCAGCAGCTTTGGACTAGCGGGAGGTACCTACGAGCAGTACTTC
TRBJ2-2	TRBV5-4	TRBD1	NA	CASRSPTGTETGELFF	TGTGCCAGCCGGAGTCCGACAGGGACAGAGACCGGGGAGCTGTTTTTT
TRBJ2-3	TRBV10-1	NA	NA	CASSEVQGLYTDTQYF	TGCGCCAGCAGTGAAGTTCAAGGACTATACACAGATACGCAGTATTTT
TRBJ1-5	TRBV19	TRBD1	few	CASTGARSNQPQHF	TGTGCCAGCACAGGGGCCAGGAGCAATCAGCCCCAGCATTTT